The present entry profiles one TCR beta chain with its context. Its antigen is still unknown. V was clipped by 4 bases and J by 3 bases, with 16 bases between them. From germline, CDR1 is SGHRS and CDR2 YFSETQ. This CDR3 has 16 amino acids. Repertoires were generated with immunoSEQ multiplex PCR, while TCRdb's copy carries only in-frame clones and drops some. The repertoire holds roughly 20,000 clones, with 79% as singletons. This specimen comes from a study of OX40 agonist ivuxolimab in advanced cancers. Notes on the study in general: Doses of 0.1 to 3.0 mg/kg were accompanied by clonal expansion of CD4+ and CD8+ blood T cells by week 6.

This specimen was CD4+ or CD8+ T cells sorted from blood, taken in a trial of the OX40 agonist ivuxolimab. V is TRBV5-1 and J is TRBJ1-4; D gene unclear. The TCR comes from an adult with an advanced solid tumor such as melanoma, head and neck, liver or kidney cancer. This CDR3 reads CASSPTQAVPNEKLFF. The DNA for the CDR3 is TGCGCCAGCAGCCCCACCCAGGCAGTGCCTAATGAAAAACTGTTTTTT.